This T cell receptor (beta chain) was recovered during a study of OX40 agonist ivuxolimab in advanced cancers. As for the study in general: Patients assigned to dose escalation were diagnosed with hepatocellular carcinoma, melanoma, renal cell or head and neck cancer.

Sequencing used immunoSEQ multiplex PCR; TCRdb keeps in-frame clones, though not all of them. The sample has 55,000 to 80,000 clones, over 75% seen once. The sequences come from CD4+ or CD8+ T cells sorted from blood, collected in a trial of the OX40 agonist ivuxolimab. This receptor was obtained from an adult with an advanced solid tumor such as melanoma, head and neck, liver or kidney cancer.

The CDR3 bases are TGTGCCAGCAGCTTAGATCCGGGGACGAGCGAGCAGTACTTC. This sequence encodes CASSLDPGTSEQYF. The chain uses TRBV11-2 and TRBJ2-7; D may correspond to TRBD1 or TRBD2 (5 bases each). Looked up from germline, CDR1 is SGHAT and CDR2 is FQNNGV. Trimming stripped 0 bases from V and 6 bases from J, with 12 bases between. This CDR3 contains 14 residues.